The 17 T cell receptor beta chains below all came from one sample that was sequenced in a study of CD8+ T cells in alopecia areata. Investigators isolated RNA and reverse transcribed it into cDNA to act as the sequencing template. The repertoire was sequenced with immunoSEQ multiplex PCR; TCRdb's copy has only in-frame clones and lacks some. The specimen has approximately 110,000 clones, none found just once. Input material: lesional skin. Receptors were obtained from a C3H/HeJ mouse with alopecia areata. Mouse strain MHC haplotype: H2-k.

This clone came up many times. Each gene name is a mouse one. The CDR3 end is not reached by the read, which stops 4 residues before it; the germline J gene fills it in. The chain has TRBV13-1 and TRBJ1-4, with 11 bases identical to TRBD1. Germline V gene data show CDR1 as NSHNY and CDR2 as SYGAGN. The CDR3 has 16 amino acids. Unmatched junction bases numbered 2, after V lost 1 base and J lost 3 bases. The sequenced CDR3 bases are TGTGCCAGCAGTGATCCGGGACAGGGGGCCAACGAA. It encodes CASSDPGQGANE. The whole CDR3 sequence is CASSDPGQGANERLFF. The whole variable domain, filled in from reference TRBV13-1 and TRBJ1-4, reads EAAVTQSPRNKVTVTGGNVTLSCRQTNSHNYMYWYRQDTGHGLRLIHYSYGAGNLRIGDVPDGYKATRTTQEDFFLLLELASPSQTSLYFCASSDPGQGANERLFFGHGTKLSVL.

This clone was observed a handful of times. Mouse germline and gene names are used. The read halts 4 residues ahead of the CDR3 end, with the missing end drawn from the germline J gene. This rearrangement joins TRBV17 to TRBJ1-1, with no clear D. The V gene's germline CDR1 is MNHDT and CDR2 YYDKIL. The CDR3 has 14 residues. V lost 0 bases and J 0 bases, leaving 5 bases between the germline ends. The CDR3 protein is CASSREQANTEVFF. The sequenced CDR3 bases are TGTGCTAGCAGTAGAGAACAAGCAAACACA. The full variable domain, completed using reference TRBV17 and TRBJ1-1, is DTTVKQNPRYKLARVGKPVNLICSQTMNHDTMYWYQKKPNQAPKLLLFYYDKILNREADTFEKFQSSRPNNSFCSLYIGSAGLEYSAMYLCASSREQANTEVFFGKGTRLTVV.

Note on this clone: Mouse gene names apply. The read falls 4 residues short of the CDR3 end, and the missing part is taken from the germline J gene. The rearrangement joins TRBV1 to TRBJ2-1, with D uncertain. The CDR3 loop spans 13 amino acids. CDR1 and CDR2 from the germline V gene are NSQYPW and LRSPGD (reference sequence). V lost 5 bases to trimming and J lost 3 bases, with 8 bases between them. The part of the CDR3 DNA that was read is TGCACCTGCAGTCCCTCCTCCTATGCT. This encodes CTCSPSSYA. The CDR3 in its entirety is CTCSPSSYAEQFF. The full variable domain, with the rest looked up from reference TRBV1 and TRBJ2-1, is VTLLEQNPRWRLVPRGQAVNLRCILKNSQYPWMSWYQQDLQKQLQWLFTLRSPGDKEVKSLPGADYLATRVTDTELRLQVANMSQGRTLYCTCSPSSYAEQFFGPGTRLTVL.

As concerns this clone: Gene names are mouse gene names. The CDR3: CTCSAKLGGSQNTLYF. The sequenced CDR3 bases are TGCACCTGCAGTGCAAAACTGGGGGGAAGTCAAAAC. The chain combines TRBV1 with TRBJ2-4; 9 bases agree with TRBD2. Read sequence stops 4 residues before the CDR3 end, and the germline J gene provides the missing end. The ends lost 2 bases at V and 0 bases at J; junction bases unmatched: 3. This CDR3 has 16 residues. CDR1 and CDR2 from the germline V gene are NSQYPW and LRSPGD (reference sequence). Looking up the rest from reference TRBV1 and TRBJ2-4 gives the full variable domain: VTLLEQNPRWRLVPRGQAVNLRCILKNSQYPWMSWYQQDLQKQLQWLFTLRSPGDKEVKSLPGADYLATRVTDTELRLQVANMSQGRTLYCTCSAKLGGSQNTLYFGAGTRLSVL.

In the case of this clone: Gene and germline names: mouse. Coverage ceases 4 residues before the CDR3 finishes, and the germline J gene fills in the end. The chain uses TRBV16 and TRBJ2-4; 12 bases align to TRBD1. Per germline, CDR1 SGHSA and CDR2 FRNQAP. The CDR3 loop spans 14 amino acids. The CDR3 reads CASSSGTGGNTLYF. The CDR3 DNA, read in part, is TGTGCAAGCAGCTCCGGGACAGGGGGCAAC.

Comment on this clone: The TCRdb protein fails to match the DNA translation at residue 11; the protein reported here was translated from the DNA. The listed genes are named as in mouse. The observed sequence ends 3 residues before the CDR3 terminus, with the missing tail filled in from the germline J gene. The chain is built from TRBV1 and TRBJ1-6, with TRBD1 matching over 7 bases. TRBJ1-6 is recorded as an ORF, its role being uncertain. This CDR3 is built from 14 residues. With 0 bases clipped from V and 8 bases from J, the junction kept 1 base outside the gene matches. Germline loops: CDR1 NSQYPW, CDR2 LRSPGD (reference sequence). The CDR3 DNA, read in part, is TGCACCTGCAGTGCAGACGGGACAGATTCGCCC. It yields the protein CTCSADGTDSP. The whole CDR3 is CTCSADGTDSPLYF.

In this sample, this clone turned up a few times. Here the gene names and germline are mouse. With the read ending 4 residues before the CDR3 end, the germline J gene is used to fill in that end. The chain joins TRBV19 to TRBJ1-4; 10 nucleotides match TRBD1. The CDR3 extends over 16 amino acids. V shed 3 bases, J shed 1 base, and the junction held 3 bases outside the gene matches. Germline loops: CDR1 FNHDT, CDR2 SITEND (reference sequence). The CDR3 is CASSNRDRGSNERLFF. The CDR3 DNA, read in part, is TGTGCCAGCAGTAACCGGGACAGGGGTTCCAACGAA.

This clone was seen at least ten times. Gene labels here are mouse ones. The CDR3 end falls 4 residues outside the read, so it is completed with the germline J gene. The chain links TRBV13-3 to TRBJ2-1; 8 bases are a match to TRBD2. Germline V lookup: CDR1 NNHDY, CDR2 SYVADS. This CDR3 spans 13 amino acids. The CDR3 protein is CASSERLGTEQFF. CDR3 DNA (partial): TGTGCCAGCAGTGAGCGACTGGGGACT.

This clone was counted only a few times. The germline and genes are mouse ones. The read is 4 residues too short to cover the CDR3 end, so that end is filled in from the germline J gene. The chain employs TRBV1 and TRBJ2-1, with D possibly being TRBD1 (6 bases). The CDR3 sequence is 15 residues long. With 1 base removed from V and 3 bases from J, the gap between germline ends came to 10 bases. The germline V gene has CDR1 NSQYPW and CDR2 LRSPGD (reference sequence). The CDR3 bases that were read are TGCACCTGCAGTGCAGTTCCAGGGGCCTATGCT. The encoded protein is CTCSAVPGAYA. The whole CDR3 reads CTCSAVPGAYAEQFF.

Details on this clone: The gene names given are mouse names. The read falls 4 residues short of the CDR3 end, and the missing part is taken from the germline J gene. The chain combines TRBV13-3 with TRBJ2-4; 8 bases agree with TRBD2. V was pared by 1 base and J by 1 base, with 5 bases of the junction left unmatched. CDR1 is NNHDY, CDR2 SYVADS, per germline. This CDR3 is 16 amino acids long. The sequenced CDR3 bases are TGTGCCAGCAGTGATCTGGGGGGAGGTGGTCAAAAC. The encoded protein is CASSDLGGGGQN. The entire CDR3 protein is CASSDLGGGGQNTLYF.

This clone was observed a few times. Gene names and germline match the mouse. The observed sequence ends 4 residues before the CDR3 terminus, with the missing tail filled in from the germline J gene. This chain joins TRBV19 and TRBJ2-3; D unclear. CDR1 FNHDT and CDR2 SITEND come from the germline V gene (reference sequence). The germline V and J ends were trimmed by 2 bases and 0 bases, with 10 bases remaining between them. CDR3 length: 15 residues. CDR3 sequence reads: CASSIPSPSAETLYF. CDR3 DNA (partial): TGTGCCAGCAGTATCCCCAGCCCTAGTGCAGAA.

In its sample, this clone was seen a few times. The genes are named according to mouse. The read comes to an end 4 residues before the CDR3 does, leaving the germline J gene to fill in the end. This chain connects TRBV13-3 to TRBJ2-7; a possible D gene is TRBD1 (5 bases). This CDR3 has 13 residues. Germline V CDR1 and CDR2: NNHDY, SYVADS. The CDR3 protein is CASSVAGIYEQYF. Partial CDR3 DNA: TGTGCCAGCAGTGTGGCAGGGATTTAT.

Concerning this clone itself: Gene names follow the mouse nomenclature. The read is 4 residues too short to cover the CDR3 end, so that end is filled in from the germline J gene. The chain carries TRBV29 and TRBJ1-4, with a weak D call TRBD1 (6 bases). Trimming shortened V by 2 bases and J by 3 bases, and 10 bases separated the two germline ends. Looked up from germline, CDR1 is MSHET and CDR2 is SYDVDS. CDR3 length: 15 amino acids. The CDR3 region is CASSLGDTTNERLFF. The CDR3 DNA, read in part, is TGTGCTAGCAGTTTAGGGGACACCACCAACGAA.

This clone was observed a handful of times. Translating the DNA gives a protein that differs from the TCRdb entry at residue 12; the protein shown here is that DNA translation. Mouse gene names apply. The CDR3 goes on 3 residues after the read ends, and that part is filled in from the germline J gene. The chain combines TRBV13-3 with TRBJ1-3; D is unresolved. The CDR3 is made up of 15 amino acids. CDR1 NNHDY and CDR2 SYVADS come from the germline V gene. V lost 5 bases to trimming and J lost 0 bases, with 12 bases between them. The part of the CDR3 DNA that was read is TGTGCCAGCAGGGAGAAACAGTATTCTGGAAATACG. Amino acid sequence: CASREKQYSGNT. The whole CDR3 protein reads CASREKQYSGNTLYF.

This clone was counted only a few times. A junction end diverges from the germline sequence, so it may reflect a read error. Gene names denote mouse genes. The CDR3 end is not reached by the read, which stops 4 residues before it; the germline J gene fills it in. The rearrangement uses TRBV1 and TRBJ2-1, with TRBD1 matching 8 bases. The germline V gene has CDR1 NSQYPW and CDR2 LRSPGD (reference sequence). CDR3 length equals 14 residues. Here the CDR3 reads CSCSARDRYAEQFF. The CDR3 DNA, read in part, is TGCTCCTGCAGTGCTCGGGACAGGTATGCT.

Concerning this clone: The gene names given are mouse names. The CDR3 end lies 4 residues beyond the end of the read and is filled in from the germline J gene. The V and J genes are TRBV13-3 and TRBJ1-4; the D gene is possibly TRBD1 (5 bases). From germline, CDR1 is NNHDY and CDR2 SYVADS. The length of the CDR3 is 13 residues. Trimming shortened V by 4 bases and J by 3 bases, and 7 bases separated the two germline ends. The CDR3 bases that were read are TGTGCCAGCAGTTACAGGACCAACGAA. It codes for CASSYRTNE. In full, the CDR3 reads CASSYRTNERLFF.

This clone was detected only a few times. The listed TCRdb protein conflicts with the DNA translation at residue 12, and the protein shown is translated directly from the DNA. The gene symbols are mouse symbols. The CDR3 goes on 3 residues after the read ends, and that part is filled in from the germline J gene. The chain joins TRBV13-3 to TRBJ1-3; maybe TRBD1 (6 bases). Germline CDR1 NNHDY, CDR2 SYVADS. The CDR3 totals 15 residues. Trimming cost V 3 bases and J 0 bases, with 10 bases left between them. The CDR3 spells CASSGQAFSGNTLYF. The CDR3 bases that were read are TGTGCCAGCAGTGGACAGGCATTTTCTGGAAATACG.